These T cell receptor beta chains were read from a single sample in a study of T cells in Graves' hyperthyroidism and ophthalmopathy. TCRdb called the multiplex PCR reads again in MiXCR, with one record for every CDR3 protein. The data hold roughly 600,000 distinct CDR3 sequences, with more than 12% observed a single time. Sequenced: blood. The receptors were sampled from a woman aged 50 to 60 with Graves' ophthalmopathy. The CDR3 runs from the conserved cysteine through the conserved F or W. D genes are given only for firm matches. Only some rows state a clone size, as once, few, many or a class for expanded clones.

>.|TRBV5-1|few|TRBJ1-3
TGCGCCAGCAGCTTAATTCCCGGAAACACCATATATTTT
CASSLIPGNTIYF
>.|TRBV7-9|many|TRBJ1-1
TGTGCCAGCAGCTTAGTTCTGCGTGCAGGGGTGAACACTGAAGCTTTCTTT
CASSLVLRAGVNTEAFF
>.|TRBV28|many|TRBJ1-6
TGTGCCAGCACTCAAGCAAGTACAGGGAATTCACCCCTCCACTTT
CASTQASTGNSPLHF
>TRBD1|TRBV5-1|.|TRBJ1-1
TGCGCCAGCAGCTTCCGGACAGGGGCGAACACTGAAGCTTTCTTT
CASSFRTGANTEAFF
>.|TRBV28|many|TRBJ2-7
TGTGCCAGCAGTCCAGCGGGTCCTTTCTACTACGAGCAGTACTTC
CASSPAGPFYYEQYF
>TRBD1|TRBV3-1|many|TRBJ1-6
TGTGCCAGCAGCGGACAGGGAGGGCTCTCACCCCTCCACTTT
CASSGQGGLSPLHF
>TRBD2|TRBV28|.|TRBJ2-7
TGTGCCAGCAGTTTAGCCCTAGCGGGAGGGCCAACGATGAGGGAGCAGTACTTC
CASSLALAGGPTMREQYF
>TRBD1|TRBV24-1|.|TRBJ2-3
TGTGACACCAGTGATTTCGTAGACAGGGACACAGATACGCAGTATTTT
CDTSDFVDRDTDTQYF
>.|TRBV7-2|many|TRBJ2-7
TGTGCCAGCAGCTTCCGGGACACGTCCTACGAGCAGTACTTC
CASSFRDTSYEQYF
>.|TRBV6-1|many|TRBJ2-7
TGTGCCAGCAAGGCGTCCCTTGACGAGCAGTACTTC
CASKASLDEQYF
>TRBD1|TRBV18|.|TRBJ2-7
TGTGCCAGCTCACCTAAGGACAGGGCTAGTTACGAGCAGTACTTC
CASSPKDRASYEQYF
>.|TRBV24-1|many|TRBJ1-2
TGTGCCACCAGTGATCGACGAAACGACAAACCCGGCTACACCTTC
CATSDRRNDKPGYTF
>TRBD1|TRBV4-1|few|TRBJ2-7
TGCGCCAGCAGCCGCACCCTCGGACAGGGGGACGAGCAGTACTTC
CASSRTLGQGDEQYF
>TRBD2|TRBV7-2|.|TRBJ2-5
TGTGCCAGCAGGGGAGCGGGAAGAGGAGAGACCCAGTACTTC
CASRGAGRGETQYF
>TRBD2|TRBV9|.|TRBJ2-3
TGTGCCAGCAGCCCCCCCCGGGGGGGGCAGGTAGATACGCAGTATTTT
CASSPPRGGQVDTQYF
>.|TRBV28|many|TRBJ2-6
TGTGCCAGCAGTTTGGGGGGCGCTGCTGGGGCCAACGTCCTGACTTTC
CASSLGGAAGANVLTF
>TRBD1|TRBV20-1|many|TRBJ2-5
TGCAGTGCTACTATCCTCAGGGGGCAGACCCAGTACTTC
CSATILRGQTQYF
>TRBD2|TRBV9|few|TRBJ2-2
TGTGCCAGCAGCGTTAGCGGGTTGAACACCGGGGAGCTGTTTTTT
CASSVSGLNTGELFF
>TRBD2|TRBV5-1|.|TRBJ2-5
TGCACCAGCAGCTTGGTACTAGCGGGAGGAGAGACCCAGTACTTC
CTSSLVLAGGETQYF
>TRBD1|TRBV7-3|.|TRBJ2-1
TGTGCCAGCAGCGCGCCGGCAGGGGGCTCCTACAATGAGCAGTTCTTC
CASSAPAGGSYNEQFF
>TRBD2|TRBV27|once|TRBJ2-1
TGTGCCAGCAACCCCCAGAGACTAGCGGGAGGGTTTAGTTCCTACAATGAGCGGTTCTTC
CASNPQRLAGGFSSYNERFF
>TRBD1|TRBV7-2|.|TRBJ2-2
TGTGCCAGCAGCGCCGGGACAGGAAGGTCCGGGGAGCTGTTTTTT
CASSAGTGRSGELFF